This T cell receptor (beta chain) was sequenced during a study of blood T cell repertoires in COVID-19. As for the study in general: COVID-19 samples from acute and convalescent phases originated in the United States, Italy and Spain.

The ends were cut back, 4 bases at V and 4 bases at J, with 19 bases in the middle. CDR1 is SEHNR, CDR2 FQNEAQ, per germline (reference sequence). The CDR3 runs 16 residues. Some clones are missing from TCRdb's copy, which holds only in-frame ones; the method was immunoSEQ multiplex PCR. The sample shows about 49,000 clones, 90% to 95% of them seen only once. The genes are TRBV7-9 and TRBJ1-1; possibly TRBD1 for D (5 bases). The sample comprised peripheral blood. This receptor was obtained from a man in his 60s with COVID-19, enrolled during active disease. This CDR3 reads CASSYRSPGEGTEAFF. In DNA, the CDR3 is TGTGCCAGCAGCTACCGCTCCCCGGGGGAGGGCACTGAAGCTTTCTTT. Full variable domain (remainder filled in from reference TRBV7-9 and TRBJ1-1): DTGVSQNPRHKITKRGQNVTFRCDPISEHNRLYWYRQTLGQGPEFLTYFQNEAQLEKSRLLSDRFSAERPKGSFSTLEIQRTEQGDSAMYLCASSYRSPGEGTEAFFGQGTRLTVV.